These T cell receptor beta chains were read from a single sample in a study of regulatory T cells in long-lasting Graves disease. MiXCR, run by TCRdb on the multiplex PCR reads, gives a single entry per CDR3 protein. The sample carries more than 300,000 distinct CDR3 sequences, over 9.5% recorded once. These data also formed part of another study, on T cells in Graves' hyperthyroidism and ophthalmopathy.

Here the sequenced sample was peripheral blood mononuclear cells (PBMCs), taken at new diagnosis, from a patient treated with antithyroid drugs. These receptors were obtained from a woman under 30 with Graves disease. The CDR3 runs from the conserved cysteine through the conserved F or W. Each record gives: CDR3 protein, CDR3 DNA, J gene, clone size, D gene, V gene. The D gene is left open where the match is weak. Only part of the rows carry a size: once, few, many, or a class if the clone is expanded.

CDR3: CASSPGTGLYGYTF
DNA: TGTGCCAGCAGTCCCGGGACAGGTCTTTATGGCTACACCTTC
J: TRBJ1-2
size: many
D: TRBD1
V: TRBV6-2/TRBV6-3

CDR3: CSTTGKGEQFF
DNA: TGCAGCACGACAGGGAAGGGTGAGCAGTTCTTC
J: TRBJ2-1
size: many
D: TRBD1
V: TRBV29-1

CDR3: CAIRGQGVPYEQYF
DNA: TGTGCCATCAGGGGACAGGGGGTCCCCTACGAGCAGTACTTC
J: TRBJ2-7
size: many
D: TRBD1
V: TRBV10-3

CDR3: CASSQGWGQPQHF
DNA: TGTGCCAGCAGCCAAGGATGGGGACAGCCCCAGCATTTT
J: TRBJ1-5
size: many
D: .
V: TRBV3-1

CDR3: CASSQASYTPLHF
DNA: TGCGCCAGCAGCCAAGCCAGCTACACACCCCTCCACTTT
J: TRBJ1-6
size: few
D: .
V: TRBV4-1

CDR3: CASSAVRVTGELFF
DNA: TGTGCCAGCAGCGCGGTTCGAGTCACCGGGGAGCTGTTTTTT
J: TRBJ2-2
size: many
D: .
V: TRBV13

CDR3: CASSYGRGDRGAQYF
DNA: TGTGCCAGCAGTTACGGCCGGGGGGACAGGGGGGCCCAGTACTTC
J: TRBJ2-5
size: many
D: TRBD1
V: TRBV6-2/TRBV6-3

CDR3: CASSLGVFSYNEQFF
DNA: TGTGCCAGCAGCCTCGGCGTCTTTAGCTACAATGAGCAGTTCTTC
J: TRBJ2-1
size: many
D: .
V: TRBV7-2

CDR3: CASSFLRLTRVEQYF
DNA: TGTGCCAGCAGTTTTTTGCGCCTGACCAGAGTAGAGCAGTACTTC
J: TRBJ2-7
size: many
D: .
V: TRBV6-5

CDR3: CATSDEGLGGDQPQHF
DNA: TGTGCCACCAGTGATGAGGGACTGGGGGGGGATCAGCCCCAGCATTTT
J: TRBJ1-5
size: many
D: .
V: TRBV24-1

CDR3: CASSVSPGLAGPLKSYEQYF
DNA: TGTGCCAGCAGCGTAAGTCCGGGACTAGCGGGACCCCTAAAGTCCTACGAGCAGTACTTC
J: TRBJ2-7
size: many
D: TRBD2
V: TRBV7-9

CDR3: CASSPTSGGAYGELFF
DNA: TGTGCCAGCAGCCCGACTAGCGGGGGGGCCTACGGGGAGCTGTTTTTT
J: TRBJ2-2
size: .
D: TRBD2
V: TRBV6-1

CDR3: CASLHTHLAFTDTQYF
DNA: TGTGCCAGCCTCCACACTCATTTGGCCTTCACAGATACGCAGTATTTT
J: TRBJ2-3
size: many
D: .
V: TRBV7-3

CDR3: CSARGTEGKLFF
DNA: TGCAGTGCCCGCGGGACTGAGGGAAAACTGTTTTTT
J: TRBJ1-4
size: few
D: .
V: TRBV20-1

CDR3: CASGVRIVNEQFF
DNA: TGCGCCAGCGGGGTTAGGATTGTCAATGAGCAGTTCTTC
J: TRBJ2-1
size: many
D: .
V: TRBV4-3

CDR3: CASRPRDRGAGELFF
DNA: TGTGCCAGCAGACCAAGGGACAGGGGAGCCGGGGAGCTGTTTTTT
J: TRBJ2-2
size: many
D: TRBD1
V: TRBV12-3/TRBV12-4

CDR3: CSARVSLAGGREQYF
DNA: TGCAGTGCTAGAGTATCGCTAGCGGGAGGTCGAGAGCAGTACTTC
J: TRBJ2-7
size: many
D: TRBD2
V: TRBV20-1

CDR3: CASSSGPLIYGYTF
DNA: TGTGCCAGCAGTTCCGGGCCATTAATCTATGGCTACACCTTC
J: TRBJ1-2
size: few
D: .
V: TRBV28

CDR3: CSARRPGRNTIYF
DNA: TGCAGTGCTAGGCGGCCAGGCAGAAACACCATATATTTT
J: TRBJ1-3
size: few
D: .
V: TRBV20-1

CDR3: CASSYTIAGRNGYTF
DNA: TGTGCCAGCAGTTACACGATCGCTGGGAGGAATGGCTACACCTTC
J: TRBJ1-2
size: many
D: .
V: TRBV6-2/TRBV6-3

CDR3: CASSYPNPPGGSNQETQYF
DNA: TGTGCCAGCAGTTACCCGAACCCTCCTGGCGGGAGTAACCAAGAGACCCAGTACTTC
J: TRBJ2-5
size: many
D: TRBD2
V: TRBV6-2/TRBV6-3

CDR3: CASSQHPRQRNTEAFF
DNA: TGTGCCAGCAGCCAACACCCCAGACAGAGGAACACTGAAGCTTTCTTT
J: TRBJ1-1
size: many
D: .
V: TRBV7-2

CDR3: CASSDSGSSYNEQFF
DNA: TGTGCCAGCAGTGATAGCGGGAGCTCCTACAATGAGCAGTTCTTC
J: TRBJ2-1
size: many
D: TRBD2
V: TRBV10-1

CDR3: CASSPGQASNEQFF
DNA: TGTGCCAGCAGCCCCGGACAGGCGTCGAATGAGCAGTTCTTC
J: TRBJ2-1
size: few
D: TRBD1
V: TRBV7-9

CDR3: CASSYQEGETQYF
DNA: TGTGCCAGCAGTTACCAAGAGGGGGAGACCCAGTACTTC
J: TRBJ2-5
size: .
D: .
V: TRBV6-9

CDR3: CASIERGGPQETQYF
DNA: TGTGCCAGCATCGAGAGGGGGGGCCCTCAAGAGACCCAGTACTTC
J: TRBJ2-5
size: .
D: .
V: TRBV28

CDR3: CASSFFTAVLYNEQFF
DNA: TGTGCCAGCAGTTTTTTTACGGCAGTACTCTACAATGAGCAGTTCTTC
J: TRBJ2-1
size: many
D: .
V: TRBV28

CDR3: CASSFMVQFF
DNA: TGTGCCAGCAGCTTTATGGTACAGTTCTTC
J: TRBJ2-1
size: .
D: .
V: TRBV13

CDR3: CAWRWNNVAGELFF
DNA: TGTGCCTGGAGGTGGAACAACGTAGCCGGGGAGCTGTTTTTT
J: TRBJ2-2
size: many
D: .
V: TRBV30

CDR3: CASSDRKGGRPTLNTQYF
DNA: TGTGCCAGCAGCGACCGGAAAGGTGGACGGCCGACCTTGAATACGCAGTATTTT
J: TRBJ2-3
size: few
D: .
V: TRBV9

CDR3: CAISESGRLSTDTQYF
DNA: TGTGCCATCAGTGAGTCGGGGCGGTTGAGCACAGATACGCAGTATTTT
J: TRBJ2-3
size: many
D: .
V: TRBV10-3

CDR3: CASSFQVMNTEAFF
DNA: TGTGCCAGCAGCTTCCAGGTGATGAACACTGAAGCTTTCTTT
J: TRBJ1-1
size: many
D: .
V: TRBV5-6

CDR3: CASSPPGRQSYQPQHF
DNA: TGTGCCAGCTCACCACCGGGGCGGCAATCTTATCAGCCCCAGCATTTT
J: TRBJ1-5
size: many
D: .
V: TRBV18

CDR3: CSAALGQSNQPQHF
DNA: TGCAGTGCTGCTTTAGGACAGTCCAATCAGCCCCAGCATTTT
J: TRBJ1-5
size: many
D: .
V: TRBV20-1

CDR3: CASTPGSGGANVLTF
DNA: TGTGCCAGCACACCGGGCTCTGGAGGGGCCAACGTCCTGACTTTC
J: TRBJ2-6
size: many
D: .
V: TRBV28

CDR3: CAISEDWTGGETQYF
DNA: TGTGCCATCAGTGAAGATTGGACAGGGGGAGAGACCCAGTACTTC
J: TRBJ2-5
size: many
D: TRBD1
V: TRBV10-3

CDR3: CASRQGGAGTTGELFF
DNA: TGTGCCAGCAGGCAAGGGGGAGCGGGAACGACCGGGGAGCTGTTTTTT
J: TRBJ2-2
size: many
D: .
V: TRBV28

CDR3: CASSQRGAHIQYF
DNA: TGCGCCAGCAGCCAAAGAGGAGCGCACATTCAGTACTTC
J: TRBJ2-4
size: many
D: .
V: TRBV4-1

CDR3: CSVNAGLTEAFF
DNA: TGCAGCGTTAACGCTGGGCTCACTGAAGCTTTCTTT
J: TRBJ1-1
size: .
D: .
V: TRBV29-1

CDR3: CSTETSGRIHEQFF
DNA: TGCAGCACCGAGACTAGCGGGAGGATCCATGAGCAGTTCTTC
J: TRBJ2-1
size: many
D: TRBD2
V: TRBV29-1

CDR3: CASSLGGARELFF
DNA: TGTGCCAGCAGTTTAGGGGGAGCCAGGGAGCTGTTTTTT
J: TRBJ2-2
size: many
D: .
V: TRBV12-3/TRBV12-4